This TCR beta chain was profiled in a study of shared clonotypes between healthy human individuals. As for this clone: What it binds is not known.

General study points: Sorted-subset sequencing was shown by rarefaction to be incomplete despite large depth.

Authors' processing steps: ImmunoSEQ sequences covered only the junction and lacked quality scores; filtering therefore differed. Data came from immunoSEQ multiplex PCR; TCRdb stores just in-frame clones and leaves some out. V, J and clone size are those of that table, while D and trimming were read from the DNA. The table lists about 1.5 million clones, 95% to 99% of them singletons, with roughly 0.4% in the top ten. CDR3 size: 15 residues. V was trimmed by 0 bases and J by 1 base, leaving 9 bases between them. Germline V gene lookup returns CDR1 SGHDT and CDR2 YYEEEE. Material: naive CD4+ T cells sorted from blood. The subset here: CD45RA+ positively selected. The chain joins TRBV5-6 to TRBJ2-3, with D perhaps TRBD1 or TRBD2 (5 bases each). This sequence originates from a man aged 30-40 years in good health. This CDR3 is CASSLAQGGTDTQYF. The CDR3 region has the DNA TGTGCCAGCAGCTTGGCGCAGGGAGGCACAGATACGCAGTATTTT. The full variable domain, with the rest looked up from reference TRBV5-6 and TRBJ2-3, is DAGVTQSPTHLIKTRGQQVTLRCSPKSGHDTVSWYQQALGQGPQFIFQYYEEEERQRGNFPDRFSGHQFPNYSSELNVNALLLGDSALYLCASSLAQGGTDTQYFGPGTRLTVL.